The 9 T cell receptor beta chains below were found in one sample sequenced in a study of prognosis after radiotherapy for stage I lung cancer. Template was genomic DNA; TCR beta CDR3 amplified in two multiplex PCR rounds. First-round PCR used primers specific to each TRBV and TRBJ gene. TCRdb redid the calling of the multiplex PCR reads with MiXCR, one entry per CDR3 protein. The sample shows under 55,000 distinct CDR3 sequences, 30% to 35% of them seen only once. The sample in question was PBMCs, obtained before or after stereotactic body radiation therapy (not recorded which). The receptors were gathered from a donor aged 50 or older with non-small cell lung cancer.

The chain has TRBV4-1 and TRBJ1-1; D is undetermined. Trimming shortened V by 4 bases and J by 6 bases, and 12 bases separated the two germline ends. Germline V gene sequence: CDR1 MGHRA, CDR2 YSYEKL. The CDR3 has 13 residues. CDR3 bases: TGCGCCAGCAGCCCCCGGGAGGCGTCTGAAGCTTTCTTT. This codes for CASSPREASEAFF.

This clonotype came up many times. J is TRBJ2-1 and V is TRBV4-3; the D gene could be TRBD1 or TRBD2 (5 bases each). Germline V CDR1 and CDR2: LGHNA, YSLEER. V was shortened by 10 bases and J by 8 bases, with 12 bases between the two germline ends. The CDR3 has 11 amino acids. The CDR3 loop reads CATPEGYEQFF. In nucleotides, the CDR3 is TGCGCCACCCCTGAGGGGTATGAGCAGTTCTTC.

This clonotype was seen repeatedly, ten times or more. The V and J genes are TRBV2 and TRBJ2-7; possible D gene TRBD1, 6 bases. Germline V gene lookup returns CDR1 SNHLY and CDR2 FYNNEI. V was shortened by 7 bases and J by 1 base, with 14 bases between the two germline ends. This CDR3 comprises 14 residues. CDR3 in amino acids: CASTIRGQSYEQYF. Here the CDR3 DNA reads TGTGCCAGCACCATCAGGGGCCAATCCTACGAGCAGTACTTC.

This clonotype was seen at least ten times. As DNA, the CDR3 is TGTGCCAGCAGCTTAGTTTCGAACACCGGGGAGCTGTTTTTT. Translated, it gives CASSLVSNTGELFF. V usage is TRBV11-3 and J usage is TRBJ2-2; no reliable D call. Trimming took off 1 base at V and 0 bases at J, with 3 bases between the two ends. From germline, CDR1 is SGHNT and CDR2 YENEEA. This CDR3 spans 14 amino acids.

This clonotype was seen at least ten times. The chain uses TRBV7-2 and TRBJ2-3, with 9 positions matching TRBD2. The CDR3 contains 18 residues. V lost 5 bases to trimming and J lost 1 base; unmatched junction nucleotides: 13. The V gene's germline CDR1 is SGHTA and CDR2 FQGNSA. CDR3 amino acids: CASSTPETSGRGTDTQYF. The DNA for the CDR3 is TGTGCCAGCAGCACCCCGGAGACTAGCGGACGCGGCACAGATACGCAGTATTTT.

This clonotype was seen many times. V and J are TRBV30 and TRBJ2-1; TRBD2 matches 7 bases. Germline V gene data show CDR1 as GTSNPN and CDR2 as SVGIG (reference sequence). The CDR3 totals 15 residues. V shed 2 bases, J shed 3 bases, and the junction held 7 bases outside the gene matches. CDR3 nucleotide sequence: TGTGCCTGGAGTCCCGACCAGCGGGACTACAATGAGCAGTTCTTC. This translates into CAWSPDQRDYNEQFF.

There are many counts of this clonotype. The V call is TRBV5-6, the J call TRBJ1-6; TRBD1 aligns across 7 bases. Germline V CDR1 and CDR2: SGHDT, YYEEEE. This CDR3 has 17 amino acids. The V segment lost 0 bases and the J segment 0 bases; nucleotides outside the gene matches: 3. The CDR3 reads CASSLVQGGSYNSPLHF. CDR3 sequence (DNA): TGTGCCAGCAGCTTGGTCCAGGGGGGCTCCTATAATTCACCCCTCCACTTT. Full variable domain (missing parts from reference TRBV5-6 and TRBJ1-6): DAGVTQSPTHLIKTRGQQVTLRCSPKSGHDTVSWYQQALGQGPQFIFQYYEEEERQRGNFPDRFSGHQFPNYSSELNVNALLLGDSALYLCASSLVQGGSYNSPLHFGNGTRLTVT.

This clonotype was seen repeatedly, ten times or more. The CDR3 is CAWSVDSSAYNEQFF. The CDR3 nucleotides are TGTGCCTGGAGTGTGGACAGCTCAGCCTACAATGAGCAGTTCTTC. The gene calls are TRBV30 and TRBJ2-1; a possible D gene is TRBD1 (6 bases). Germline V gene data show CDR1 as GTSNPN and CDR2 as SVGIG (reference sequence). The ends were cut back, 0 bases at V and 2 bases at J, with 11 bases in the middle. This CDR3 has 15 amino acids.

This clonotype was recorded many times. CDR3 nucleotide sequence: TGTGCCAGCAGCTCCGTAGCGGGATCAACCACCGGGGAGCTGTTTTTT. Its translation: CASSSVAGSTTGELFF. This chain uses TRBV7-2 with TRBJ2-2; 8 positions match TRBD2. Trimming at V came to 4 bases and at J to 4 bases, leaving 8 bases not matched to a gene. This CDR3 comprises 16 residues. Germline assignment: CDR1 SGHTA and CDR2 FQGNSA.